The clone carrying this T cell receptor beta chain was observed many times. No antigen is known for it. These data are taken from a study of human T cells and chemical hapten exposure. Turning to the study itself: Upper-back patches of 0.01% DPC were read at 6 days.

One entry per CDR3 protein results from TCRdb running MiXCR on the RACE reads. The sample comprises some 84,000 distinct CDR3 sequences, 8% to 13% of which are singletons, and about 5% rests with the top ten. The time point was: patch test 2, 6 weeks after DPC sensitization. The treatment denotes: therapeutic diphenylcyclopropenone sensitization with weekly scalp DPC. Unseparated into fractions, whole blood served as the source from which total RNA was extracted. This CDR3 region has 14 residues. The V end was cut by 5 bases, the J end by 9 bases, with 17 bases between. General observations from the study: DPC sensitization did not alter TCRs above 1 in 1000 frequency. As the donors had alopecia, their immune response may differ from healthy people's.

The receptor's source is a woman between 45 and 60 years old with alopecia areata. Some clones in this sample may be carry-over from other donors' samples. The chain has TRBV12-3 or TRBV12-4 and TRBJ1-5; D ambiguous. Material: whole blood, obtained in connection with sensitization to the hapten diphenylcyclopropenone (DPC). The CDR3 region has the DNA TGTGCCAGCAGTCCCCGGACCCCGGAGGTGCCCCAGCATTTT. It translates to CASSPRTPEVPQHF.